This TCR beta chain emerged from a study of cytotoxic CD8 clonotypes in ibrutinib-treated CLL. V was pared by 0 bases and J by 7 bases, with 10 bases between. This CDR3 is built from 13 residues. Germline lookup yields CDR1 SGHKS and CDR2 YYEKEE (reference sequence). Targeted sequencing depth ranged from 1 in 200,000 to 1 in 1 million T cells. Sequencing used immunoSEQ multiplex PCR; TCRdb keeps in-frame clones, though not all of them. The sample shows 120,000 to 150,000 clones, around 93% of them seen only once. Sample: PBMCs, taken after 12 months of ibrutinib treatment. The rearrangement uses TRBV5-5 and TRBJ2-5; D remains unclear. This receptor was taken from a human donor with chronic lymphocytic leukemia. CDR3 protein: CASSLEPDGTQYF. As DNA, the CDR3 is TGTGCCAGCAGCTTGGAACCTGATGGGACCCAGTACTTC.